This T cell receptor (beta chain) was identified during a study of T cell responses to AZD1222 COVID-19 vaccine. This clone has a handful of counts. The V gene lost 3 bases and the J gene lost 5 bases, with 8 bases spanning the gap. The CDR3 is 13 residues long. Generated by immunoSEQ multiplex PCR, the TCRdb table keeps only in-frame clones and is missing some. The data show 120,000 to 150,000 clones, about 90% seen once. V and J are TRBV12-3 or TRBV12-4 and TRBJ2-1, with no clear D. Sample: peripheral blood, taken 28 days after the second dose of the MenACWY control vaccine. This TCR was sampled from an adult who received the MenACWY meningococcal vaccine as a control. CDR3 protein: CASSFRPDNEQFF. CDR3 nucleotides: TGTGCCAGCAGTTTCCGGCCAGACAATGAGCAGTTCTTC.